This T cell receptor beta chain was profiled in a study of CD8 T cells in ankylosing spondylitis. Overall study results and limits: What appeared characteristic of ankylosing spondylitis blood was a TCR beta motif of 7 or 8 highly homologous variants.

The germline V gene encodes CDR1 KGHSH and CDR2 LQKENI. There are 17 residues in the CDR3. J was trimmed by 6 bases and V by 3 bases; bases with no gene match: 8. This clonotype was detected a few times. Its antigen is unidentified. Libraries for TCR beta were made by quantitative 5'-RACE with molecular barcodes. One entry per CDR3 protein, called by TCRdb with MiXCR from the 5' RACE reads. The profile shows a few hundred thousand distinct CDR3 sequences, 6.5% to 10% of them singletons. V is TRBV18 and J is TRBJ2-1, with TRBD2 identical over 13 bases. Sequenced sample: blood, either unsorted or a sorted T cell fraction (not recorded which). The receptor comes from a male donor with ankylosing spondylitis. CDR3: CASSPRTSGRVINEQFF. CDR3 sequence (DNA): TGTGCCAGCTCACCCCGGACTAGCGGGAGAGTGATCAATGAGCAGTTCTTC.